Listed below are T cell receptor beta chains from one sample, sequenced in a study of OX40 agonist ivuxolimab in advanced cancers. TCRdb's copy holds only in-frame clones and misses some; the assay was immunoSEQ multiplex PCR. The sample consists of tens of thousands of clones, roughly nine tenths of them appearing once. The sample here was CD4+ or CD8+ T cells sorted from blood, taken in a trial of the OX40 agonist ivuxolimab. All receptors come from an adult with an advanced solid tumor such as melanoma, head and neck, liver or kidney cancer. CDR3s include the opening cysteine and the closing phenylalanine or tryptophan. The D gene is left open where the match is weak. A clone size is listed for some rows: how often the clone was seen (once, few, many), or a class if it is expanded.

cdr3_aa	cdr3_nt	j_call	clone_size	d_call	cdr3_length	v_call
CASSVSYEQYF	TGCGCCAGCAGTGTATCCTACGAGCAGTACTTC	TRBJ2-7	.	.	11	TRBV10-2
CASSLAGDSLSSNQPQHF	TGTGCTAGCAGCTTAGCGGGGGACAGTCTTAGTAGCAATCAGCCCCAGCATTTT	TRBJ1-5	few	TRBD1	18	TRBV7-7
CASSLERGPGANVLTF	TGCGCCAGCAGCTTGGAAAGAGGGCCTGGGGCCAACGTCCTGACTTTC	TRBJ2-6	.	.	16	TRBV5-1
CASSLIGVDTEAFF	TGTGCCAGCAGCCTGATCGGGGTTGACACTGAAGCTTTCTTT	TRBJ1-1	.	.	14	TRBV6-5
CASSVDLGNTEAFF	TGTGCCAGCAGCGTCGATTTGGGGAACACTGAAGCTTTCTTT	TRBJ1-1	.	.	14	TRBV9
CASSLAGAQGYTF	TGTGCCAGCAGCTTAGCAGGGGCGCAAGGCTACACCTTC	TRBJ1-2	.	.	13	TRBV7-2
CSVEGDNYEQYF	TGCAGCGTTGAGGGGGACAATTACGAGCAGTACTTC	TRBJ2-7	.	.	12	TRBV29-1
CASSFAEASTDTQYF	TGTGCCAGCAGCTTCGCGGAAGCTAGCACAGATACGCAGTATTTT	TRBJ2-3	.	.	15	TRBV5-4
CASSPTAGGTYEQYF	TGCGCCAGCAGCCCGACGGCGGGGGGGACCTACGAGCAGTACTTC	TRBJ2-7	.	TRBD2	15	TRBV5-1
CASSSSDPRGEQYF	.	TRBJ2-7	.	.	14	TRBV6-6
CASRTDRDTGELFF	TGTGCCAGTAGGACGGACAGAGACACCGGGGAGCTGTTTTTT	TRBJ2-2	.	.	14	TRBV19
CASSYDRDSYEQYF	TGTGCCAGCAGCTACGACAGAGACTCCTACGAGCAGTACTTC	TRBJ2-7	.	.	14	TRBV5-6
CASSYPGGGTYNEQFF	TGTGCCAGCAGTTACCCGGGCGGGGGGACTTACAATGAGCAGTTCTTC	TRBJ2-1	.	TRBD2	16	TRBV6-5
CASSGDGRTDTQYF	TGTGCCAGCAGTGGAGACGGACGCACAGATACGCAGTATTTT	TRBJ2-3	.	.	14	TRBV6-1
CASSLLRGGQYTQYF	TGTGCCAGCAGCTTATTGCGGGGGGGCCAATATACGCAGTATTTT	TRBJ2-3	.	TRBD2	15	TRBV11-2
CASRVLDRGREQFF	TGTGCCAGCAGGGTATTGGACAGGGGACGAGAGCAGTTCTTC	TRBJ2-1	.	TRBD1	14	TRBV11-2
CASYRTGDNYGYTF	TGTGCCAGCTACAGAACAGGAGACAACTATGGCTACACCTTC	TRBJ1-2	.	.	14	TRBV2
CASSGLFSGRGGYTF	TGTGCCAGCAGTGGTTTATTCTCCGGACGGGGTGGCTACACCTTC	TRBJ1-2	.	.	15	TRBV2
CASSLQGGRETGQYF	TGTGCCAGCAGCTTGCAGGGGGGCAGGGAGACAGGGCAGTATTTT	TRBJ2-3	.	.	15	TRBV5-4
CASSIAVGGVYEQYF	TGTGCCAGTAGTATAGCGGTGGGAGGGGTCTACGAGCAGTACTTC	TRBJ2-7	.	TRBD2	15	TRBV19
CASSIGRSRSSEQFF	TGTGCCAGTAGTATAGGTCGGTCTAGAAGCTCCGAGCAGTTCTTC	TRBJ2-1	.	.	15	TRBV19
CASSLGQGFAPLHF	TGTGCCAGCAGCTTGGGACAGGGATTCGCACCCCTCCACTTT	TRBJ1-6	few	TRBD1	14	TRBV7-9
CSVLDSNNSPLHF	TGCAGCGTTTTGGACAGCAATAATTCACCCCTCCACTTT	TRBJ1-6	.	.	13	TRBV29-1
CASSIDAILDRGVNQPQHF	TGTGCCAGTAGTATAGATGCCATCCTGGACAGGGGGGTTAATCAGCCCCAGCATTTT	TRBJ1-5	.	TRBD1	19	TRBV19
CASSLGQPNEKLFF	TGTGCCAGCAGCTTGGGGCAGCCAAATGAAAAACTGTTTTTT	TRBJ1-4	.	.	14	TRBV5-8